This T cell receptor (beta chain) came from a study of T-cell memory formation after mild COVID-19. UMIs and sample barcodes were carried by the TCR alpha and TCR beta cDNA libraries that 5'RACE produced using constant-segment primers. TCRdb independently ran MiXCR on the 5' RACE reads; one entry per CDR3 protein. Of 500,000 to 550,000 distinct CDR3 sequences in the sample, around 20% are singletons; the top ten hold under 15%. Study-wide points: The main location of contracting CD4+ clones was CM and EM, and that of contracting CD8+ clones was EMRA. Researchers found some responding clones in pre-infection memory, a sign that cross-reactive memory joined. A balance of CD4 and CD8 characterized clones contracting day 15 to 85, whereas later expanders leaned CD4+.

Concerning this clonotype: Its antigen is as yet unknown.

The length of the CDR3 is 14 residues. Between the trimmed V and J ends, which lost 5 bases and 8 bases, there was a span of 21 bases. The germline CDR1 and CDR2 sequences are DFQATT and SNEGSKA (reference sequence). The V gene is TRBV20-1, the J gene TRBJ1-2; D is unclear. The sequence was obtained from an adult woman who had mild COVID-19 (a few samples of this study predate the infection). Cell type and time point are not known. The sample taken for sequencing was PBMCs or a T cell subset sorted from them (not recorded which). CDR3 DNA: TGCAGTGCTGGAGTTGGACCGTCGAATCAAGGCTACACCTTC. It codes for CSAGVGPSNQGYTF.